Presented here are 30 T cell receptor beta chains from one specimen sequenced in a study of OX40 agonist ivuxolimab in advanced cancers. Libraries were prepared by immunoSEQ multiplex PCR; TCRdb keeps only in-frame clonotypes and omits some of them. Here the sample spans 35,000 to 40,000 clones, about 88% being singletons. The source was CD4+ or CD8+ T cells sorted from blood, collected in a trial of the OX40 agonist ivuxolimab. The source of these receptors is an adult with an advanced solid tumor such as melanoma, head and neck, liver or kidney cancer.

The chain employs TRBV4-1 and TRBJ1-6; 7 nucleotides line up with TRBD1. There are 17 residues in the CDR3. The V gene end was trimmed by 0 bases and the J gene end by 4 bases; junction bases not matched to a gene: 6. Per the germline V gene, CDR1 is MGHRA and CDR2 is YSYEKL. The CDR3: CASSQEGQSEYNSPLHF. CDR3 DNA: TGCGCCAGCAGCCAAGAGGGACAGAGCGAGTATAATTCACCCCTCCACTTT.

V is TRBV5-1 and J is TRBJ2-1; a weak D match, TRBD2 (5 bases). CDR3 length: 18 residues. Trimming removed 5 bases at V and 5 bases at J, with 26 bases between. Looked up from germline, CDR1 is SGHRS and CDR2 is YFSETQ. The CDR3 loop reads CASSSDRGRDRRDNEQFF. Written as DNA, the CDR3 is TGCGCCAGCAGTTCTGATCGCGGACGGGATCGGCGGGACAATGAGCAGTTCTTC.

The J gene is TRBJ2-2, the V gene TRBV18; tentative D call: TRBD2 (6 bases). The germline V gene has CDR1 KGHSH and CDR2 LQKENI. The germline V and J ends were trimmed by 3 bases and 1 base, with 21 bases remaining between them. This CDR3 spans 19 amino acids. The CDR3 region has the DNA TGTGCCAGCTCACCGGGCTCCCTTACGGACTACCGGAACACCGGGGAGCTGTTTTTT. Its protein product is CASSPGSLTDYRNTGELFF.

The V gene is TRBV5-1, the J gene TRBJ2-1; 9 bases agree with TRBD1. V was clipped by 7 bases and J by 4 bases; unmatched bases: 6. The CDR3 length is 14 residues. CDR1 and CDR2 (germline): SGHRS, YFSETQ. CDR3 nucleotide sequence: TGCGCCAGCGGGCGGGGGACAGGGTACAATGAGCAGTTCTTC. It is translated as CASGRGTGYNEQFF.

The chain combines TRBV23-1 with TRBJ1-1, with 7 positions matching TRBD1. TRBV23-1 is filed as an ORF, its function uncertain. The CDR3 is made up of 16 amino acids. The trim removed 4 bases at V and 1 base at J, leaving 9 bases unmatched. CDR3: CASSPVPGTANTEAFF. CDR3 in DNA: TGCGCCAGCAGTCCAGTCCCCGGGACAGCGAACACTGAAGCTTTCTTT.

This clone was detected only once. The J gene is TRBJ2-2, the V gene TRBV19, with D uncertain. V lost 1 base and J lost 0, with 6 bases in between. Per the germline V gene, CDR1 is LNHDA and CDR2 is SQIVND (reference sequence). This CDR3 region has 15 residues. The CDR3 nucleotides read TGTGCCAGTAGTATAGGACCAGCGAACACCGGGGAGCTGTTTTTT. Translating gives CASSIGPANTGELFF.

V usage is TRBV11-2 and J usage is TRBJ2-5; TRBD2 matches at 13 bases. Per the germline V gene, CDR1 is SGHAT and CDR2 is FQNNGV. The V segment lost 5 bases and the J segment 2 bases; nucleotides outside the gene matches: 14. This CDR3 comprises 19 residues. CDR3 protein: CASSMRLAGGHSLQETQYF. The DNA for the CDR3 is TGTGCCAGCAGCATGCGACTAGCGGGGGGCCACTCCTTACAAGAGACCCAGTACTTC. Full variable domain (remainder filled in from reference TRBV11-2 and TRBJ2-5): EAGVAQSPRYKIIEKRQSVAFWCNPISGHATLYWYQQILGQGPKLLIQFQNNGVVDDSQLPKDRFSAERLKGVDSTLKIQPAKLEDSAVYLCASSMRLAGGHSLQETQYFGPGTRLLVL.

This chain joins TRBV5-8 and TRBJ1-2; D not resolved. The CDR3 spans 13 residues. CDR1 is SGHTS, CDR2 YDEGEE, per germline. The ends were cut back, 4 bases at V and 4 bases at J, with 11 bases in the middle. CDR3 sequence: CASSRGQTYGYTF. CDR3 DNA: TGTGCCAGCAGCCGGGGTCAAACCTATGGCTACACCTTC.

V and J are TRBV19 and TRBJ2-3; maybe TRBD1 (5 bases). Trimming left V 3 bases short and J 0 bases short, with 10 bases between. CDR1 is LNHDA, CDR2 SQIVND, per germline (reference sequence). The CDR3 consists of 15 residues. The CDR3 loop reads CASSIGAASTDTQYF. The CDR3 DNA reads TGTGCCAGTAGTATTGGGGCAGCTAGCACAGATACGCAGTATTTT. Variable domain in full (rest from reference TRBV19 and TRBJ2-3): DGGITQSPKYLFRKEGQNVTLSCEQNLNHDAMYWYRQDPGQGLRLIYYSQIVNDFQKGDIAEGYSVSREKKESFPLTVTSAQKNPTAFYLCASSIGAASTDTQYFGPGTRLTVL.

This clone has a single count. The DNA for the CDR3 is TGTGCCAGCAGCTTAAACATGGGACGGTCGACTCTCTACGAGCAGTACTTC. It specifies CASSLNMGRSTLYEQYF. The V call is TRBV7-2, the J call TRBJ2-7, with D perhaps being TRBD1 or TRBD2 (5 bases each). Germline CDR1 is SGHTA and CDR2 is FQGNSA. CDR3 length equals 17 residues. V was cut by 2 bases and J by 3 bases, with 20 bases left in between.

The CDR3 reads CASSYAQGENYEQYF. The DNA for the CDR3 is TGTGCCAGCAGTTACGCGCAGGGGGAAAACTACGAGCAGTACTTC. The chain combines TRBV27 with TRBJ2-7, with 7 bases matching TRBD1. The CDR3 runs 15 residues. Per germline, CDR1 MNHEY and CDR2 SMNVEV (reference sequence). The junction had 9 bases not matched to a gene; V was cut back by 4 bases and J by 3 bases.

This clone has a single count. The V gene is TRBV25-1, the J gene TRBJ1-1, with no clear D. The CDR3 extends over 12 amino acids. Per germline, CDR1 MGHDK and CDR2 SYGVNS. Deletions cut 2 bases from V and 0 bases from J, with 1 base between. The CDR3 here is CASSELNTEAFF. CDR3 in DNA: TGTGCCAGCAGTGAACTGAACACTGAAGCTTTCTTT.

CDR3 sequence reads: CASSFGGGFNEKLFF. CDR3 nucleotides: TGCGCCAGCAGCTTCGGGGGTGGGTTTAATGAAAAACTGTTTTTT. The rearrangement links TRBV5-1 to TRBJ1-4; possibly TRBD1 for D (5 bases). Germline V gene lookup returns CDR1 SGHRS and CDR2 YFSETQ. The germline V and J ends were trimmed by 2 bases and 4 bases, with 12 bases remaining between them. The CDR3 extends over 15 amino acids.

The rearrangement links TRBV29-1 to TRBJ2-7; TRBD1 matches 10 bases. With V trimmed by 7 bases and J by 0 bases, 3 bases remained unmatched. CDR3 length: 13 amino acids. Germline CDR1 is SQVTM and CDR2 is ANQGSEA. The CDR3: CSGGQGSSYEQYF. The CDR3 bases are TGCAGCGGGGGACAGGGGTCCTCCTACGAGCAGTACTTC.

The chain combines TRBV19 with TRBJ2-7, with TRBD1 matching over 8 bases. Germline V gives CDR1 LNHDA, CDR2 SQIVND (reference sequence). The CDR3 has 15 amino acids. Germline trimming cut 8 bases from V and 4 bases from J; bases unmatched to any gene: 13. The CDR3 nucleotides read TGTGCCAGTGGCCCCGGCACAGGGGGTGGTTACGAGCAGTACTTC. Its protein product is CASGPGTGGGYEQYF.

A single count supports this clone. The chain combines TRBV7-6 with TRBJ2-1; TRBD2 agrees at 8 bases. The CDR3 has 16 amino acids. Per the germline V gene, CDR1 is SGHVS and CDR2 is FNYEAQ. The junction had 11 bases not matched to a gene; V was cut back by 5 bases and J by 5 bases. The CDR3 region is CASSADPGGSNNEQFF. The CDR3 nucleotides read TGTGCCAGCAGCGCGGATCCGGGGGGGAGTAACAATGAGCAGTTCTTC.

The V call is TRBV7-8, the J call TRBJ2-7, with 10 nucleotides matching TRBD2. The CDR3 consists of 15 residues. Germline lookup yields CDR1 SGHVS and CDR2 FQNEAQ. V was clipped by 1 base and J by 6 bases; unmatched bases: 6. The CDR3 nucleotides are TGTGCCAGCAGCTTAGGAGTAGCGGGAGGCGCCGAGCAGTACTTC. This gives the protein CASSLGVAGGAEQYF.

The gene calls are TRBV9 and TRBJ2-7; D is unclear. The CDR3 is 13 residues long. V was shortened by 7 bases and J by 2 bases, with 13 bases between the two germline ends. The germline gives CDR1 SGDLS, CDR2 YYNGEE. CDR3 protein: CASSSGPAYEQYF. The CDR3 nucleotides read TGTGCCAGCTCCTCCGGTCCTGCCTACGAGCAGTACTTC.

This clone is a singleton in its sample. The chain couples TRBV9 to TRBJ2-2; 7 bases match TRBD1. Germline values: CDR1 SGDLS, CDR2 YYNGEE. The CDR3 consists of 17 residues. V was clipped by 0 bases and J by 0 bases; unmatched bases: 5. CDR3 coding DNA: TGTGCCAGCAGCGTAGGGGGACAGTTGCCGAACACCGGGGAGCTGTTTTTT. It specifies CASSVGGQLPNTGELFF.

DNA of the CDR3: TGTGCCAGCAGCGTAGCTTGGGGACGAGGTGAAAAACTGTTTTTT. It yields the protein CASSVAWGRGEKLFF. V usage is TRBV9 and J usage is TRBJ1-4, with D possibly matching TRBD1 (5 bases). The CDR3 is 15 amino acids. Per the germline V gene, CDR1 is SGDLS and CDR2 is YYNGEE. V gave up 0 bases and J gave up 7 bases, with 13 bases separating them.

The V call is TRBV2, the J call TRBJ2-7, with D maybe TRBD2 (6 bases). The germline CDR1 and CDR2 sequences are SNHLY and FYNNEI. The CDR3 spans 13 residues. The germline V and J ends were trimmed by 8 bases and 0 bases, with 11 bases remaining between them. The CDR3 here is CASWDSSSYEQYF. CDR3 coding DNA: TGTGCCAGCTGGGACTCGAGCTCCTACGAGCAGTACTTC.

This rearrangement joins TRBV4-1 to TRBJ1-2; no clear D gene. The germline V gene encodes CDR1 MGHRA and CDR2 YSYEKL. This CDR3 comprises 13 residues. Trimming left V 2 bases short and J 0 bases short, with 4 bases between. CDR3 bases: TGCGCCAGCAGCCAAAGCGCTAACTATGGCTACACCTTC. It specifies CASSQSANYGYTF.

Only one count was recorded for this clone. The chain has TRBV30 and TRBJ1-2, with 10 bases identical to TRBD1. V trimming: 5 bases; J trimming: 1 base; junction bases outside the gene matches: 7. Germline CDR1 reads GTSNPN; CDR2 reads SVGIG (reference sequence). The CDR3 consists of 15 residues. Here the CDR3 DNA reads TGTGCCTGGGAGACAGGGGGCTACGATAACTATGGCTACACCTTC. This encodes CAWETGGYDNYGYTF.

The rearrangement links TRBV5-6 to TRBJ2-1, with unresolved D. The CDR3 is made up of 12 amino acids. The germline V gene encodes CDR1 SGHDT and CDR2 YYEEEE. Trimming removed 2 bases from V and 4 bases from J, with 4 bases in between. The CDR3, as DNA: TGTGCCAGCAGCTTTGTGTACAATGAGCAGTTCTTC. Translating gives CASSFVYNEQFF.

CDR3 nucleotide sequence: TGCGCCAGCAGCTTCGGGACCTACGGGTACGAGCAGTACTTC. This encodes CASSFGTYGYEQYF. V usage is TRBV5-1 and J usage is TRBJ2-7; the D call may be TRBD1 or TRBD2 (5 bases each). Germline loops: CDR1 SGHRS, CDR2 YFSETQ. This CDR3 has 14 amino acids. The V end was cut by 2 bases, the J end by 4 bases, with 13 bases between.

The chain has TRBV15 and TRBJ1-5, with 7 bases lining up with TRBD1. Germline V CDR1 and CDR2: LNHNV, YYDKDF (reference sequence). Unmatched junction bases numbered 4, after V lost 6 bases and J lost 5 bases. The CDR3 sequence is 13 residues long. The CDR3 reads CATRQTGDQPQHF. CDR3 DNA sequence: TGTGCCACCAGGCAAACAGGGGATCAGCCCCAGCATTTT.

The CDR3 DNA reads TGTGCCAGCAGCTTATCAGGGACCCTCTACGAGCAGTACTTC. Its translation is CASSLSGTLYEQYF. The chain links TRBV7-9 to TRBJ2-7, with D possibly being TRBD1 or TRBD2 (5 bases each). V gave up 2 bases and J gave up 3 bases, with 11 bases separating them. The CDR3 is 14 amino acids. The germline gives CDR1 SEHNR, CDR2 FQNEAQ (reference sequence). The full variable domain, rest sourced from reference TRBV7-9 and TRBJ2-7, is DTGVSQNPRHKITKRGQNVTFRCDPISEHNRLYWYRQTLGQGPEFLTYFQNEAQLEKSRLLSDRFSAERPKGSFSTLEIQRTEQGDSAMYLCASSLSGTLYEQYFGPGTRLTVT.

The CDR3 bases are TGTGCCTCACCCCATAGGGGTGGCTACACCTTC. This codes for CASPHRGGYTF. J is TRBJ1-2 and V is TRBV30; D might be TRBD1 (5 bases). Trimming left V 7 bases short and J 7 bases short, with 13 bases between. Per germline, CDR1 GTSNPN and CDR2 SVGIG (reference sequence). CDR3 length equals 11 residues. Full variable domain (remainder filled in from reference TRBV30 and TRBJ1-2): SQTIHQWPATLVQPVGSPLSLECTVEGTSNPNLYWYRQAAGRGLQLLFYSVGIGQISSEVPQNLSASRPQDRQFILSSKKLLLSDSGFYLCASPHRGGYTFGSGTRLTVV.

This clone showed up just once. The rearrangement joins TRBV15 to TRBJ1-1; 7 bases map to TRBD1. The CDR3 runs 18 residues. The ends lost 4 bases at V and 0 bases at J; junction bases unmatched: 14. Germline CDR1 LNHNV, CDR2 YYDKDF (reference sequence). The CDR3 nucleotides are TGTGCCACCAGCACGACCGTGCGGACAGGTACCATGAACACTGAAGCTTTCTTT. Translation: CATSTTVRTGTMNTEAFF.

In its sample, this clone was seen a few times. The J gene is TRBJ2-5, the V gene TRBV18; D is undetermined. V lost 0 bases and J lost 1, with 0 bases in between. Germline CDR1 reads KGHSH; CDR2 reads LQKENI. This CDR3 comprises 12 residues. CDR3 sequence (DNA): TGTGCCAGCTCACCACCCCAAGAGACCCAGTACTTC. Protein product: CASSPPQETQYF.